These 5 T cell receptor beta chains were sequenced from one sample in a study of T cells after yellow fever vaccination. Each CDR3 protein gets one entry after TCRdb re-called the 5' RACE reads with MiXCR. This sample has hundreds of thousands of distinct CDR3 sequences, with approximately 15% found just once. The specimen comprised PBMCs, sampled on the day of the yellow fever booster vaccination. These receptors all come from a man younger than 45 who received the YFV17D yellow fever vaccine.

This clonotype was observed at least ten times. The V gene is TRBV28, the J gene TRBJ2-1; D is possibly TRBD1 (6 bases). The CDR3 has 18 residues. The germline V gene encodes CDR1 MDHEN and CDR2 SYDVKM. V was pared by 4 bases and J by 2 bases, with 21 bases between. The CDR3 region has the DNA TGTGCCAGCAGTTCCATCCTGGCCCTCACAGGGCCCTACAATGAGCAGTTCTTC. It is translated as CASSSILALTGPYNEQFF.

The CDR3 sequence is CSARATSGSNEQFF. CDR3 DNA sequence: TGCAGTGCTAGGGCAACTAGCGGGAGCAATGAGCAGTTCTTC. The rearrangement uses TRBV20-1 and TRBJ2-1; 11 bases align to TRBD2. Unmatched junction bases numbered 4, after V lost 3 bases and J lost 6 bases. Germline values: CDR1 DFQATT, CDR2 SNEGSKA (reference sequence). The CDR3 extends over 14 amino acids.

This clonotype showed up just a few times. The chain couples TRBV7-2 to TRBJ2-1, with no clear D. From germline, CDR1 is SGHTA and CDR2 FQGNSA. The CDR3 runs to 15 residues. The germline V and J ends were trimmed by 2 bases and 4 bases, with 12 bases remaining between them. CDR3 amino acids: CASSLNGPTYNEQFF. The CDR3, as DNA: TGTGCCAGCAGCTTAAACGGGCCCACTTACAATGAGCAGTTCTTC.

The chain combines TRBV10-3 with TRBJ2-1; no clear D gene. This CDR3 contains 15 residues. CDR1 is ENHRY, CDR2 SYGVKD, per germline. Trimming shortened V by 5 bases and J by 0 bases, and 11 bases separated the two germline ends. CDR3 sequence (DNA): TGTGCCATCAGTCTGGTAGAAAGCTCCTACAATGAGCAGTTCTTC. This translates into CAISLVESSYNEQFF.

The V gene is TRBV5-1, the J gene TRBJ2-5, with D possibly TRBD2 on 6 matching bases. The length of the CDR3 is 13 residues. Germline CDR1 and CDR2: SGHRS and YFSETQ. Trimming stripped 4 bases from V and 2 bases from J, with 9 bases between. Here the CDR3 DNA reads TGCGCCAGCAGCAAGGGGACTCAAGAGACCCAGTACTTC. As protein: CASSKGTQETQYF.